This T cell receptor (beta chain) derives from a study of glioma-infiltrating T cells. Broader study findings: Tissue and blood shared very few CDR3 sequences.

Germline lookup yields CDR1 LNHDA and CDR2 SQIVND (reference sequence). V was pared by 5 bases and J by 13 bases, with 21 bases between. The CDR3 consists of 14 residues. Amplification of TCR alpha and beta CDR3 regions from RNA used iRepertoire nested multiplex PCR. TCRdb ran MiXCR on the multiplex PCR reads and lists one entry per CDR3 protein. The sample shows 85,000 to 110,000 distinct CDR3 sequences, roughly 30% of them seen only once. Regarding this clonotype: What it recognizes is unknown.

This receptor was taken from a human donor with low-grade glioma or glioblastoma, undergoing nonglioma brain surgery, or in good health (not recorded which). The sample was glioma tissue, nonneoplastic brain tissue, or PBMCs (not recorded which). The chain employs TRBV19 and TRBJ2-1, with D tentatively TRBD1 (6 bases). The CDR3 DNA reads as TGTGCCAGTAGTCTTTCCGACAGGTCGACTCCTCAGTTCTTC. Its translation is CASSLSDRSTPQFF.